Listed below are T cell receptor beta chains from one sample, sequenced in a study of T cell repertoires in cytomegalovirus infection. TCRdb re-analysed the reads in MiXCR, keeping a single row per CDR3 protein. The data contain approximately 490,000 distinct CDR3 sequences, about 11% of them seen just once; the ten biggest clones take up around 9.6%. The sample comprised PBMCs. Receptor source: a human donor in good health (CMV status not recorded). Some clones in this sample may be carry-over from other donors' samples. Each CDR3 is given with its conserved first and last residue. A D gene is named only where the DNA matches it firmly. Clone size is not always given. Where it is, it says once, few, many or a class for expanded clones.

D | size | J | V | DNA | CDR3
- | many | TRBJ1-1 | TRBV5-1 | TGCGCCAGCAGCTTGGGTGCTTCCTTGAACACTGAAGCTTTCTTT | CASSLGASLNTEAFF
TRBD1 | - | TRBJ2-1 | TRBV6-5 | TGTGCCAGCAGTTACAATATCTGGGACAGGCAGTTCTTC | CASSYNIWDRQFF
- | - | TRBJ1-1 | TRBV18 | TGTGCCAGCTCACCCGTGAGGGGCTATTTCGGCACTGAAGCTTTCTTT | CASSPVRGYFGTEAFF
- | many | TRBJ2-3 | TRBV7-2 | TGTGCCAGCAGCTTAGGGCTACCTGGGGATACGCAGTATTTT | CASSLGLPGDTQYF
- | - | TRBJ1-1 | TRBV19 | TGTGCCAGTAGTATTTCAAGAACCACTGAAGCTTTCTTT | CASSISRTTEAFF
TRBD1 | few | TRBJ2-2 | TRBV2 | TGTGCCAGCACCGAAGGACAGGGGCCGGGAACCGGGGAGCTGTTTTTT | CASTEGQGPGTGELFF
- | - | TRBJ1-3 | TRBV6-5 | TGTGCCAGCAGTTACTCCCCAAGGGGTGGAGGATACACCATATATTTT | CASSYSPRGGGYTIYF
- | - | TRBJ2-1 | TRBV28 | TGTGCCAGCAGTTCCCTCTCCCCTGGCGGGCGGACCTACAATGAGCAGTTCTTC | CASSSLSPGGRTYNEQFF
- | many | TRBJ2-2 | TRBV20-1 | TGCAGTGCTAGGAGACAGGTTGGGGCCGGGGAGCTGTTTTTT | CSARRQVGAGELFF
- | - | TRBJ1-2 | TRBV4-1 | TGCGCCAGCAGCCAAGACCCGCTAGCTAACTATGGCTACACCTTC | CASSQDPLANYGYTF
- | many | TRBJ1-1 | TRBV6-5 | TGTGCCAGCACTAGCGGAGGGGCAGGTGAGGCTTTCTTT | CASTSGGAGEAFF
TRBD2 | many | TRBJ2-5 | TRBV6-1 | TGTGCCAGCAGCCCTCTTAGCGGGAGCGGTCAAGAGACCCAGTACTTC | CASSPLSGSGQETQYF
- | few | TRBJ1-2 | TRBV5-5 | TGTGCCAGCAGCTTGGACCACAGGGTTGGCTACACCTTC | CASSLDHRVGYTF
- | many | TRBJ1-1 | TRBV10-3 | TGTGCCATCACCACAGGGAGTAGCACTGAAGCTTTCTTT | CAITTGSSTEAFF
TRBD1 | few | TRBJ1-2 | TRBV25-1 | TGTGCCAGCAGTGAATCTCGTGACAGGGGAGACTATGGCTACACCTTC | CASSESRDRGDYGYTF
TRBD2 | many | TRBJ2-1 | TRBV5-6 | TGTGCCAGCAGTTGGGGGGGAAATGAGCAGTTCTTC | CASSWGGNEQFF
- | many | TRBJ1-4 | TRBV6-1 | TGTGCCCTCAAGCCGGGACCCGGTAATGAAAAACTGTTTTTT | CALKPGPGNEKLFF
- | few | TRBJ2-5 | TRBV6-5 | TGTGCCAGCAGCCAGAATCCTTCCCCTGCGCGGGAGACCCAGTACTTC | CASSQNPSPARETQYF
- | many | TRBJ1-2 | TRBV2 | TGTGCCAGCTTAGGAATATTAGACGAGTACTATGGCTACACCTTC | CASLGILDEYYGYTF
TRBD1 | many | TRBJ1-1 | TRBV7-6 | TGTGCCAGCAGCTTAATGGCAGGGGGGAACACTGAAGCTTTCTTT | CASSLMAGGNTEAFF